These T cell receptor beta chains were read from a single sample in a study of blood T cell repertoires in COVID-19. Only in-frame clones appear in the TCRdb table, and some are missing; sequencing was by immunoSEQ multiplex PCR. The sample lists 70,000 to 100,000 clones, around 88% seen once, with around 19% in the top ten. Sequenced: peripheral blood. These receptors were collected from an older woman with COVID-19, enrolled during active disease. CDR3s include the opening cysteine and the closing phenylalanine or tryptophan. Only some rows state a clone size, as once, few, many or a class for expanded clones.

size | J | V | CDR3
. | TRBJ1-4 | TRBV7-9 | CASSSRTAREKLFF
. | TRBJ2-5 | TRBV5-1 | CASSPGLAEGTQYF
. | TRBJ2-1 | TRBV18 | CASSPRAGVYNEQFF
. | TRBJ1-1 | TRBV6-5 | CASSYVGRTEAFF
few | TRBJ2-1 | TRBV12-3/TRBV12-4 | CASSPGPGIRFF
. | TRBJ1-2 | TRBV29-1 | CSVARGSNYGYTF
. | TRBJ2-3 | TRBV5-1 | CASSWGTSGELTDTQYF
. | TRBJ1-3 | TRBV4-1 | CASSQVGDRGSTIYF
. | TRBJ2-3 | TRBV15 | CATSAGVSTDTQYF
. | TRBJ2-7 | TRBV7-2 | CASSLRPGQGTYEQYF
. | TRBJ1-2 | TRBV11-2 | CASSLDRYTPYGYTF
. | TRBJ2-7 | TRBV4-1 | CASSQGSGYEQYF
. | TRBJ2-5 | TRBV5-4 | CASSLGLAAQETQYF
. | TRBJ2-3 | TRBV14 | CASSQDPAGVYTDTQYF
. | TRBJ2-5 | TRBV7-9 | CASSPGHGQETQYF
. | TRBJ1-6 | TRBV6-6 | CASSSATDPNSPLHF
. | TRBJ1-2 | TRBV6-6 | CASSRGQLNYGYTF
. | TRBJ1-2 | TRBV7-9 | CASSYGQGRNYGYTF
. | TRBJ1-4 | TRBV6-5 | CASRGTATNEKLFF
few | TRBJ1-5 | TRBV27 | CASSSRHGGQPQHF
once | TRBJ1-2 | TRBV6-5 | CASSQDFNYGYTF
. | TRBJ1-5 | TRBV6-2/TRBV6-3 | CASSPTGTQPQHF
few | TRBJ2-7 | TRBV5-1 | CASSSRTGAYEQYF
. | TRBJ1-2 | TRBV19 | CASSRLGTGVFNYGYTF
. | TRBJ2-2 | TRBV28 | CASSEGDNTGELFF
. | TRBJ2-7 | TRBV7-7 | CASSGGQGTYEQYF
. | TRBJ1-1 | TRBV5-1 | CASSLGDNSFF
few | TRBJ1-2 | TRBV5-8 | CASSTPGHFWGYTF
. | TRBJ1-1 | TRBV7-8 | CASSLARGYTEAFF
. | TRBJ2-3 | TRBV7-2 | CASSLVSGGTDTQYF
. | TRBJ1-2 | TRBV18 | CASCGDPNYGYTF
. | TRBJ1-1 | TRBV6-2/TRBV6-3 | CASSYSRDSQNTEAFF
. | TRBJ2-2 | TRBV5-1 | CASSLSWAGTDTGELFF
. | TRBJ1-5 | TRBV5-1 | CASSFTGVQPQHF
. | TRBJ1-1 | TRBV18 | CASSLQPGQGDTEAFF
. | TRBJ1-2 | TRBV11-2 | CASSLDPVNYGYTF
. | TRBJ1-6 | TRBV6-1 | CASSVYSPSYNSPLHF
. | TRBJ2-1 | TRBV6-1 | CASSEFVENEQFF
. | TRBJ2-2 | TRBV7-2 | CASRAGPITGELFF
. | TRBJ1-3 | TRBV28 | CASSQQGVRNTIYF
. | TRBJ2-7 | TRBV5-1 | CASSLNPGSYEQYF
. | TRBJ2-1 | TRBV9 | CASSAGGFEQFF
. | TRBJ2-3 | TRBV19 | CASSIGLGGDTQYF
. | TRBJ1-4 | TRBV27 | CASSLTGGAEKLFF
. | TRBJ1-6 | TRBV27 | CASSLGTANSPLHF
once | TRBJ2-2 | TRBV2 | CASDQANTGELFF
. | TRBJ1-4 | TRBV5-5 | CASTQGTVQEKLFF
. | TRBJ2-7 | TRBV20-1 | CSARDIGQVYF
. | TRBJ1-2 | TRBV25-1 | CASSSRTGGGYTF
few | TRBJ2-3 | TRBV7-9 | CASSGEEDTQYF
. | TRBJ1-2 | TRBV5-4 | CASSTLDRTYGYTF
. | TRBJ2-2 | TRBV4-1 | CASSQGTGGIGTGELFF
. | TRBJ2-1 | TRBV5-1 | CASSLAVAGGYNEQFF
. | TRBJ1-4 | TRBV4-3 | CASSQGLEQNEKLFF
. | TRBJ2-3 | TRBV6-6 | CASSYRQGARADTQYF